The 12 T cell receptor beta chains reported below all come from one sample, sequenced in a study of beta chain features in type 1 diabetes. The study's findings and limits: For Type 1 diabetes patients, all four CD4+ subsets carried TCRB CDR3s that were moderately but significantly shorter.

The investigators reverse transcribed all of the isolated RNA, so they sequenced expressed TCRB transcripts. Using immunoSEQ multiplex PCR, the repertoire was profiled, and TCRdb retains in-frame clones only, with some absent. In the table there are roughly 230,000 clones, approximately 11% of which are singletons. Antigens of these TCRs are unknown. The specimen sequenced was naive CD4+ T cells from blood. The receptors come from a young man with type 1 diabetes.

This clone was counted only a few times. This chain joins TRBV18 and TRBJ1-4; unclear D gene. CDR1 is KGHSH and CDR2 is LQKENI in the germline V gene. Trimming pared 3 bases from V and 0 bases from J, leaving 5 bases between. This CDR3 comprises 14 residues. This chain's CDR3 is CASSPSATNEKLFF. Written as DNA, the CDR3 is TGTGCCAGCTCACCGTCGGCAACTAATGAAAAACTGTTTTTT.

The genes are TRBV9 and TRBJ2-5, with D unclear. With 0 bases removed from V and 4 bases from J, the gap between germline ends came to 10 bases. The length of the CDR3 is 14 residues. Germline CDR1 SGDLS, CDR2 YYNGEE. CDR3 amino acids: CASSVAPHSETQYF. The CDR3 coding sequence is TGTGCCAGCAGCGTAGCCCCCCACTCAGAGACCCAGTACTTC.

In this sample, this clone turned up a few times. This rearrangement joins TRBV10-3 to TRBJ2-7, with TRBD1 matching over 9 bases. In germline, CDR1 is ENHRY, CDR2 SYGVKD. The CDR3 sequence is 14 residues long. V shed 6 bases, J shed 2 bases, and the junction held 5 bases outside the gene matches. The CDR3 protein is CAIRGTGTTYEQYF. Here the CDR3 DNA reads TGTGCCATCAGAGGGACAGGGACCACCTACGAGCAGTACTTC.

This clone was seen more than once but under ten times. The chain is built from TRBV6-5 and TRBJ1-4; unclear D gene. This CDR3 has 15 amino acids. Germline CDR1 MNHEY, CDR2 SVGAGI. Trimming cost V 1 base and J 8 bases, with 14 bases left between them. The CDR3 reads CASSYYGLLGEKLFF. CDR3 DNA sequence: TGTGCCAGCAGTTACTACGGCCTCCTAGGAGAAAAACTGTTTTTT.

The V call is TRBV14, the J call TRBJ2-1; 8 bases fit TRBD2. Trimming removed 2 bases from V and 4 bases from J; junction bases left unmatched: 1. This CDR3 has 14 amino acids. Germline assignment: CDR1 SGHDN and CDR2 FVKESK. CDR3 nucleotides: TGTGCCAGCAGCCAAACTAGCGGATACAATGAGCAGTTCTTC. It translates to CASSQTSGYNEQFF.

This clone has just a few counts. This sequence joins TRBV5-4 and TRBJ2-1, with D perhaps TRBD1 (6 bases). The CDR3 is made up of 13 amino acids. In germline, CDR1 is SGHNT, CDR2 YYREEE (reference sequence). V was clipped by 0 bases and J by 5 bases, with 6 bases between them. Here the CDR3 DNA reads TGTGCCAGCAGCTTGGACAGGGACAATGAGCAGTTCTTC. Protein: CASSLDRDNEQFF.

The rearrangement links TRBV15 to TRBJ2-5; D is unresolved. The germline V gene encodes CDR1 LNHNV and CDR2 YYDKDF (reference sequence). Trimming removed 3 bases at V and 9 bases at J, with 11 bases between. The CDR3 runs 12 residues. This chain's CDR3 is CATSSQLSAQYF. CDR3 bases: TGTGCCACCAGCAGTCAACTCTCCGCCCAGTACTTC.

The V and J genes are TRBV9 and TRBJ2-3, with D perhaps TRBD2 (6 bases). V lost 0 bases to trimming and J lost 2 bases, with 10 bases between them. Per germline, CDR1 SGDLS and CDR2 YYNGEE. The CDR3 spans 15 residues. The chain's CDR3 is CASSVGGGFTDTQYF. Written as DNA, the CDR3 is TGTGCCAGCAGCGTAGGGGGAGGCTTCACAGATACGCAGTATTTT.

This clone was counted between two and nine times. This chain joins TRBV5-4 and TRBJ1-3, with no clear D. CDR1 SGHNT and CDR2 YYREEE come from the germline V gene (reference sequence). This CDR3 region has 15 residues. The V gene lost 3 bases and the J gene lost 0 bases, with 10 bases spanning the gap. The CDR3 region is CASSSEGLSGNTIYF. CDR3 DNA sequence: TGTGCCAGCAGCTCGGAGGGTCTCTCTGGAAACACCATATATTTT.

This clone was found a few times. V gene TRBV29-1 combines with J gene TRBJ2-5; 7 bases match TRBD2. Per the germline V gene, CDR1 is SQVTM and CDR2 is ANQGSEA. The V gene end was trimmed by 3 bases and the J gene end by 0 bases; junction bases not matched to a gene: 7. The CDR3 is 15 amino acids. The CDR3, as DNA: TGCAGCGTTGATAGTTGGCGGGGGAACCAAGAGACCCAGTACTTC. Amino acids: CSVDSWRGNQETQYF.

This chain connects TRBV30 to TRBJ2-1, with D possibly being TRBD1 (6 bases). Germline V gene sequence: CDR1 GTSNPN, CDR2 SVGIG (reference sequence). There are 15 residues in the CDR3. V was shortened by 7 bases and J by 0 bases, with 16 bases between the two germline ends. CDR3 nucleotides: TGTGCCTCATCAACAGGGAGCGCCTCCTACAATGAGCAGTTCTTC. Its protein is CASSTGSASYNEQFF.

This clone showed up just a few times. The chain links TRBV2 to TRBJ2-5, with a weak D call TRBD1 (6 bases). CDR1 and CDR2 (germline): SNHLY, FYNNEI. Trimming took off 3 bases at V and 5 bases at J, with 16 bases between the two ends. The CDR3 extends over 15 amino acids. In nucleotides, the CDR3 is TGTGCCAGCAGTGAGGAACAGGGACCAGGCGAGACCCAGTACTTC. It encodes CASSEEQGPGETQYF.